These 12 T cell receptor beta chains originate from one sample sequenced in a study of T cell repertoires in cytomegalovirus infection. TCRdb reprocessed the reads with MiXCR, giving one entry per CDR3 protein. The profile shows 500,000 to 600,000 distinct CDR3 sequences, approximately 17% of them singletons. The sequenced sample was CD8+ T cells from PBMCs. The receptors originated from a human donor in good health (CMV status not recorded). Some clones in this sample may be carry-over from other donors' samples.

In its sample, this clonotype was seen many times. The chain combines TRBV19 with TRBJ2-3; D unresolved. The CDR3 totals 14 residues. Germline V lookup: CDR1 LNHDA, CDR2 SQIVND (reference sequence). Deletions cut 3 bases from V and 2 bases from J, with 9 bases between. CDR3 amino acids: CASSIEISTDTQYF. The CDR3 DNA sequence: TGTGCCAGTAGTATTGAGATTTCCACAGATACGCAGTATTTT.

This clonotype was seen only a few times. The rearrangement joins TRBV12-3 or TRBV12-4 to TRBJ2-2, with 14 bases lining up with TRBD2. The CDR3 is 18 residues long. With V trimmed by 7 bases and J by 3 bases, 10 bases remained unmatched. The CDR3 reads CASIQTTSGRVHTGELFF. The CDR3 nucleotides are TGTGCCAGCATCCAAACGACTAGCGGGAGGGTACACACCGGGGAGCTGTTTTTT.

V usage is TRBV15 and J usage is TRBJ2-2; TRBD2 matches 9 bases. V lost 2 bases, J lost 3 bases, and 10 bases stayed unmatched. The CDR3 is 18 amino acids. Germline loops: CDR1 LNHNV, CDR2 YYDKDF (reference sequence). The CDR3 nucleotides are TGTGCCACCAGCAGATTTATAGCGGGAGAGGGGGACACCGGGGAGCTGTTTTTT. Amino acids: CATSRFIAGEGDTGELFF.

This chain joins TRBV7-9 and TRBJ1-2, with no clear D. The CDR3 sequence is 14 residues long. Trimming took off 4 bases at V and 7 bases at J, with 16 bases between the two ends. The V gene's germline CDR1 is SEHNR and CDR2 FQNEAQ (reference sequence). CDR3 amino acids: CASSSPLGKGGYTF. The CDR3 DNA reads TGTGCCAGCAGCTCCCCCTTGGGGAAAGGTGGCTACACCTTC. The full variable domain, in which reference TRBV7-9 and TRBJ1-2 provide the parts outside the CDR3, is DTGVSQNPRHKITKRGQNVTFRCDPISEHNRLYWYRQTLGQGPEFLTYFQNEAQLEKSRLLSDRFSAERPKGSFSTLEIQRTEQGDSAMYLCASSSPLGKGGYTFGSGTRLTVV.

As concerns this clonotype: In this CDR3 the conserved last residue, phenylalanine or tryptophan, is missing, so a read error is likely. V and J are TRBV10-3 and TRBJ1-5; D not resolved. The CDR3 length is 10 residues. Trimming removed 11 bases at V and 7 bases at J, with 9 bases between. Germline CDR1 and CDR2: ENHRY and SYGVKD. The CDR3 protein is CAVGRQPQHL. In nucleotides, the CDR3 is TGTGCCGTCGGACGACAGCCCCAGCATTTA.

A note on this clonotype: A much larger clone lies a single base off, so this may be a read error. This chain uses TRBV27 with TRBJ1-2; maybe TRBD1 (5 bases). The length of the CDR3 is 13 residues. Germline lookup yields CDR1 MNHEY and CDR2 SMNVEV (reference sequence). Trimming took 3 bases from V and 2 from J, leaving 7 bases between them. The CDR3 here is CASSFHRNYGYTF. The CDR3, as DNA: TGTGCCAGCAGTTTTCACAGGAACTATGGCTACACCTTC.

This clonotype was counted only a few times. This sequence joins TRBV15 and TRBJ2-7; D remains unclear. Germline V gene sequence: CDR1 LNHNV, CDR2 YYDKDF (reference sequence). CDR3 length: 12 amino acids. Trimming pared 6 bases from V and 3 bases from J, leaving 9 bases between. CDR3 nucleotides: TGTGCCACCAGGGACGGTTACTACGAGCAGTACTTC. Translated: CATRDGYYEQYF.

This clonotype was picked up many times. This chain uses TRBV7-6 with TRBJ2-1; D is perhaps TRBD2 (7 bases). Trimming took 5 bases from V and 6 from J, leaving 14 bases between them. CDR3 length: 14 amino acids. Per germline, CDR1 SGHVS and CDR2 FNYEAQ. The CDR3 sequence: CASSARGGRNEQFF. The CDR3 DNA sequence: TGTGCCAGCAGCGCGAGGGGGGGCCGCAATGAGCAGTTCTTC.

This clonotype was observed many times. Here the CDR3 DNA reads TGTGCCAGCAGTTACACTACCACTGAAGCTTTCTTT. Protein: CASSYTTTEAFF. The genes are TRBV12-3 or TRBV12-4 and TRBJ1-1; D ambiguous. Trimming took off 4 bases at V and 4 bases at J, with 7 bases between the two ends. This CDR3 has 12 amino acids.

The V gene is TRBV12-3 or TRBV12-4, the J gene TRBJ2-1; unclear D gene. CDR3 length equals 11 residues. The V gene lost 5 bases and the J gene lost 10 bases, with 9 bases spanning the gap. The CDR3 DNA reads TGTGCCAGCAGTACCCCGAGCGAGCAGTTCTTC. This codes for CASSTPSEQFF.

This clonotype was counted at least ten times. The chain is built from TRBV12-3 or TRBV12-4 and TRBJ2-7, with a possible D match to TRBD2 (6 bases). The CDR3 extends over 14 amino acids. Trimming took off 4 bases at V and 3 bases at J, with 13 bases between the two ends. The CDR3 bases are TGTGCCAGCAGTTCGACTAGAAGATACTACGAGCAGTACTTC. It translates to CASSSTRRYYEQYF.

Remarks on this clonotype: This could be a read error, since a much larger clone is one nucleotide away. The CDR3 nucleotides are TGTGCCAGTAGGCCCTTCGGGGGGTCCACCTTCAATGAGCAGTTCTTC. This encodes CASRPFGGSTFNEQFF. The chain uses TRBV19 and TRBJ2-1; 7 bases agree with TRBD2. This CDR3 is built from 16 residues. Germline assignment: CDR1 LNHDA and CDR2 SQIVND (reference sequence). Trimming cost V 6 bases and J 6 bases; bases outside gene matches: 14.